These 23 T cell receptor beta chains were all obtained from the same sample, sequenced in a study of blood T cell repertoires in COVID-19. The data were produced by immunoSEQ multiplex PCR, yet TCRdb's version contains in-frame clones alone and is incomplete. The table records hundreds of thousands of clones, 75% to 90% of them present only once. The sequenced sample was peripheral blood. These receptors all come from a man aged 18 to 29 with active or convalescent COVID-19.

In its sample, this clone was seen a few times. Different DNA sequences within this sample yield the same CDR3. This chain connects TRBV5-4 to TRBJ2-7; 9 nucleotides agree with TRBD2. Germline V gene data show CDR1 as SGHNT and CDR2 as YYREEE (reference sequence). Trimming took 0 bases from V and 2 from J; bases not matched to a gene: 6. This CDR3 is 16 amino acids long. CDR3 DNA sequence: TGTGCCAGCAGCTTGGGTGGGCTAGCGGGGACCTACGAGCAGTACTTC. Protein: CASSLGGLAGTYEQYF.

The rearrangement joins TRBV10-3 to TRBJ1-1; the D is unclear. Germline CDR1 ENHRY, CDR2 SYGVKD. The CDR3 has 12 amino acids. With 0 bases removed from V and 7 bases from J, the gap between germline ends came to 6 bases. For the CDR3, the DNA is TGTGCCATCAGTGAGTCGAGAGTTGAAGCTTTCTTT. Protein sequence: CAISESRVEAFF.

V gene TRBV29-1 combines with J gene TRBJ1-1; TRBD1 agrees at 8 bases. The germline V gene encodes CDR1 SQVTM and CDR2 ANQGSEA. Trimming took 7 bases from V and 9 from J; bases not matched to a gene: 10. This CDR3 is 12 amino acids long. Here the CDR3 reads CSAGPTGGKAFF. CDR3 coding DNA: TGCAGCGCCGGGCCAACAGGGGGGAAAGCTTTCTTT.

The chain has TRBV19 and TRBJ2-1; TRBD2 might be the D (6 bases). Germline lookup yields CDR1 LNHDA and CDR2 SQIVND (reference sequence). CDR3 length: 14 amino acids. The germline V and J ends were trimmed by 8 bases and 6 bases, with 17 bases remaining between them. The DNA for the CDR3 is TGTGCCAGTCGGAACTTCGGGGGATCCAATGAGCAGTTCTTC. Encoded protein: CASRNFGGSNEQFF.

This sequence joins TRBV28 and TRBJ2-3, with 8 bases lining up with TRBD1. The CDR3 spans 17 residues. The V gene's germline CDR1 is MDHEN and CDR2 SYDVKM. V shed 1 base and J 5 bases; nucleotides not matched to a gene: 11. The CDR3 DNA follows: TGTGCCAGCAGTTTATTGCAGGGCAGGGGGCAAGGAGATACGCAGTATTTT. Amino acids: CASSLLQGRGQGDTQYF.

As regards this clone: A read error may produce the germline difference seen at one junction end. Other DNA sequences in the sample encode the same CDR3. The chain joins TRBV28 to TRBJ2-7; 8 positions match TRBD1. The CDR3 has 14 residues. From germline, CDR1 is MDHEN and CDR2 SYDVKM. CDR3 bases: TGTGCCAGCAGTTTACTACGGACAGGGATCGAGCAGTATTTC. Protein sequence: CASSLLRTGIEQYF. Drawing the rest from reference TRBV28 and TRBJ2-7, the complete variable domain is DVKVTQSSRYLVKRTGEKVFLECVQDMDHENMFWYRQDPGLGLRLIYFSYDVKMKEKGDIPEGYSVSREKKERFSLILESASTNQTSMYLCASSLLRTGIEQYFGPGTRLTVT.

The chain has TRBV13 and TRBJ2-2; TRBD2 agrees at 7 bases. With 4 bases clipped from V and 0 bases from J, the junction kept 2 bases outside the gene matches. The germline CDR1 and CDR2 sequences are PRHDT and FYEKMQ (reference sequence). There are 15 residues in the CDR3. CDR3 sequence reads: CASSSLATNTGELFF. The CDR3, as DNA: TGTGCCAGCAGCTCACTAGCGACGAACACCGGGGAGCTGTTTTTT.

This rearrangement joins TRBV2 to TRBJ1-1; TRBD1 might be the D (6 bases). Trimming pared 4 bases from V and 10 bases from J, leaving 19 bases between. Per the germline V gene, CDR1 is SNHLY and CDR2 is FYNNEI. The CDR3 is made up of 14 amino acids. CDR3 protein: CASSARAPTGRAFF. DNA for the CDR3: TGTGCCAGCAGTGCCCGAGCCCCTACAGGGAGAGCTTTCTTT.

This rearrangement joins TRBV19 to TRBJ1-3; D possibly corresponds to TRBD1 (5 bases). The germline V gene has CDR1 LNHDA and CDR2 SQIVND (reference sequence). Trimming removed 8 bases from V and 0 bases from J, with 14 bases in between. CDR3 length: 15 residues. The CDR3 bases are TGTGCCAGTCTAAGACAGAGTCCCTCTGGAAACACCATATATTTT. It is translated as CASLRQSPSGNTIYF.

The rearrangement uses TRBV27 and TRBJ1-2, with D perhaps matching TRBD1 (6 bases). The V end lost 7 bases, the J end lost 5 bases, and 29 bases lay between the germline ends. Germline values: CDR1 MNHEY, CDR2 SMNVEV (reference sequence). The CDR3 sequence is 18 residues long. The chain's CDR3 is CASTPPRTAADVWYGYTF. The CDR3 DNA is TGTGCCAGCACCCCGCCAAGGACAGCTGCGGATGTATGGTATGGCTACACCTTC.

This sequence joins TRBV2 and TRBJ1-1; the match to TRBD1 covers 7 bases. Unmatched junction bases numbered 11, after V lost 1 base and J lost 3 bases. Germline V lookup: CDR1 SNHLY, CDR2 FYNNEI. CDR3 length equals 17 residues. CDR3 in DNA: TGTGCCAGCAGTGAAGATGGTTTGGGCAGGGGGTACACTGAAGCTTTCTTT. It specifies CASSEDGLGRGYTEAFF.

J is TRBJ1-5 and V is TRBV4-1, with D unclear. CDR1 MGHRA and CDR2 YSYEKL come from the germline V gene. The CDR3 totals 15 residues. With 4 bases removed from V and 7 bases from J, the gap between germline ends came to 17 bases. In nucleotides, the CDR3 is TGCGCCAGCAGCCTAAAGGACGGAGGTACGCAGCCCCAGCATTTT. Translating gives CASSLKDGGTQPQHF.

J is TRBJ1-4 and V is TRBV11-1, with D uncertain. Trimming left V 4 bases short and J 0 bases short, with 12 bases between. Germline CDR1 is SGHAT and CDR2 is FQDESV (reference sequence). There are 16 residues in the CDR3. The CDR3 DNA sequence: TGTGCCAGCAGCTCTCGGGGAGACGCAACTAATGAAAAACTGTTTTTT. This sequence encodes CASSSRGDATNEKLFF.

This clone has only one observation. This rearrangement joins TRBV5-5 to TRBJ2-1; 12 bases fit TRBD2. V shed 3 bases and J 7 bases; nucleotides not matched to a gene: 5. This CDR3 has 15 residues. Germline V lookup: CDR1 SGHKS, CDR2 YYEKEE (reference sequence). The CDR3 loop reads CASSSRTSGVNEQFF. The CDR3 DNA follows: TGTGCCAGCAGCTCCCGGACTAGCGGGGTAAATGAGCAGTTCTTC.

The V and J genes are TRBV3-1 (or the pseudogene TRBV3-2) and TRBJ1-6; D is uncertain. This CDR3 contains 15 residues. CDR1 LGHDT and CDR2 YNNKEL come from the germline V gene (reference sequence). V lost 1 base to trimming and J lost 5 bases, with 9 bases between them. DNA of the CDR3: TGTGCCAGCAGCCAAGGTGGCGGGAATAATTCACCCCTCCACTTT. Protein sequence: CASSQGGGNNSPLHF.

The V gene is TRBV28, the J gene TRBJ2-3; TRBD2 agrees at 14 bases. This CDR3 is built from 18 residues. Unmatched junction bases numbered 7, after V lost 5 bases and J lost 0 bases. The germline gives CDR1 MDHEN, CDR2 SYDVKM. CDR3 amino acids: CASSPGTSGRGSTDTQYF. The CDR3 nucleotides read TGTGCCAGCAGTCCGGGGACTAGCGGGAGAGGGAGCACAGATACGCAGTATTTT.

This chain joins TRBV9 and TRBJ1-6, with 7 positions matching TRBD1. The length of the CDR3 is 16 residues. Trimming took 4 bases from V and 7 from J; bases not matched to a gene: 11. Germline assignment: CDR1 SGDLS and CDR2 YYNGEE. The CDR3 here is CASSPREGAPNSPLHF. The CDR3 nucleotides are TGTGCCAGCAGCCCTCGTGAGGGGGCCCCGAATTCACCCCTCCACTTT.

This clone was found many times. This rearrangement joins TRBV6-2 or TRBV6-3 to TRBJ1-1; D might be TRBD1 (5 bases). Between the trimmed V and J ends, which lost 0 bases and 8 bases, there was a span of 10 bases. Germline V gene lookup returns CDR1 MNHEY and CDR2 SVGEGT. This CDR3 spans 13 amino acids. The CDR3 sequence: CASSYSETAEAFF. In nucleotides, the CDR3 is TGTGCCAGCAGTTACTCGGAGACAGCCGAAGCTTTCTTT.

The rearrangement uses TRBV3-1 (or the pseudogene TRBV3-2) and TRBJ2-7, with 9 bases identical to TRBD2. Germline trimming cut 4 bases from V and 1 base from J; bases unmatched to any gene: 11. The CDR3 contains 17 residues. The V gene's germline CDR1 is LGHDT and CDR2 YNNKEL (reference sequence). CDR3 nucleotides: TGTGCCAGCAGCCCGAGCGGCCTAGCGGGACCTTCCTACGAGCAGTACTTC. It encodes CASSPSGLAGPSYEQYF.

V and J are TRBV10-2 and TRBJ2-3; possible D gene TRBD2, 5 bases. In germline, CDR1 is WSHSY, CDR2 SAAADI. V was shortened by 7 bases and J by 3 bases, with 17 bases between the two germline ends. The length of the CDR3 is 15 residues. CDR3: CASIEAGGRTDTQYF. The DNA for the CDR3 is TGCGCCAGCATCGAGGCTGGCGGGCGGACAGATACGCAGTATTTT.

The CDR3 nucleotides are TGCGCCAGCAGCTTGAAGGACAGCATGAACACTGAAGCTTTCTTT. It yields the protein CASSLKDSMNTEAFF. The gene calls are TRBV5-1 and TRBJ1-1, with D tentatively TRBD1 (6 bases). V was trimmed by 1 base and J by 0 bases, leaving 10 bases between them. Per the germline V gene, CDR1 is SGHRS and CDR2 is YFSETQ. The CDR3 length is 15 residues.

The V call is TRBV10-2, the J call TRBJ2-5, with 9 bases lining up with TRBD1. The V gene's germline CDR1 is WSHSY and CDR2 SAAADI. V was pared by 4 bases and J by 5 bases, with 11 bases of the junction left unmatched. This CDR3 has 16 amino acids. The DNA of the CDR3 is TGCGCCAGCAGTGGGGGACAGGGTTGGGATGACGAGACCCAGTACTTC. Its translation is CASSGGQGWDDETQYF.

This chain uses TRBV10-3 with TRBJ2-3; TRBD2 aligns across 10 bases. With 0 bases clipped from V and 2 bases from J, the junction kept 8 bases outside the gene matches. Germline V lookup: CDR1 ENHRY, CDR2 SYGVKD. This CDR3 comprises 18 residues. CDR3 sequence (DNA): TGTGCCATCAGTGAGTCGAGAACTAGCGGGGACCTCACAGATACGCAGTATTTT. Protein sequence: CAISESRTSGDLTDTQYF.